This T cell receptor beta chain was sequenced during a study of blood T cell repertoires in COVID-19. Produced via immunoSEQ multiplex PCR; TCRdb's table is partial and in-frame only. The table has around 19,000 clones, roughly 90% seen once. What was sequenced was peripheral blood. This TCR was sampled from a human donor in a cohort sampled during active COVID-19.

CDR3 bases: TGTGCCAGCAGTTTAAGGGGTCATCCAAACACTGAAGCTTTCTTT. Its translation is CASSLRGHPNTEAFF. The chain couples TRBV28 to TRBJ1-1; maybe TRBD1 (5 bases). This CDR3 region has 15 residues. CDR1 is MDHEN and CDR2 is SYDVKM in the germline V gene. Trimming pared 2 bases from V and 2 bases from J, leaving 12 bases between.